This TCR beta chain is from a study of blood T cell repertoires in COVID-19. Overall study: T cells, B-cell-depleted T cells, or PBMCs supplied cDNA or gDNA.

In the original analysis: Estimated nucleated cell counts came from reference gene primer amplification. Sequenced by immunoSEQ multiplex PCR; TCRdb stores in-frame clones only, minus some. V and J calls and clone size are given by that table; D and trimming were obtained from the DNA. The table includes 150,000 to 180,000 clones, nearly 80% detected once. This CDR3 is 14 amino acids long. The sample consisted of peripheral blood. This sequence originates from a man older than 75 with acute or convalescent COVID-19. The chain carries TRBV21-1 and TRBJ1-2; the tabulated D call, TRBD1, remains unverified against the DNA. TRBV21-1 is a pseudogene locus. CDR3 bases: TGTGCCAGCAGCCCCCGTCGACAGAAAGGTGGCTACACCTTC. This codes for CASSPRRQKGGYTF.